This passage covers 20 T cell receptor beta chains from one sample sequenced in a study of shared clonotypes between healthy human individuals. The table came from immunoSEQ multiplex PCR; TCRdb's copy has only in-frame clones and leaves some out. Of about 450,000 clones in the sample, 70% to 80% were seen once. Material for sequencing was PBMCs. The receptors here all came from a woman in her thirties or forties in good health. Some clones in this sample may be carry-over from other donors' samples.

The chain uses TRBV28 and TRBJ1-2, with D tentatively TRBD1 (5 bases). The germline gives CDR1 MDHEN, CDR2 SYDVKM. Between the trimmed V and J ends, which lost 6 bases and 11 bases, there was a span of 10 bases. This CDR3 contains 10 residues. The CDR3 nucleotides read TGTGCCAGCAGCTTAGGGACTTACACCTTC. Encoded protein: CASSLGTYTF.

V usage is TRBV28 and J usage is TRBJ2-7, with 9 positions matching TRBD1. The germline CDR1 and CDR2 sequences are MDHEN and SYDVKM. V was pared by 5 bases and J by 1 base, with 6 bases of the junction left unmatched. The CDR3 covers 15 residues. CDR3 DNA: TGTGCCAGCAGTCCCGGGACAGGGATATCCTACGAGCAGTACTTC. Its translation is CASSPGTGISYEQYF.

The chain joins TRBV18 to TRBJ2-7; 7 bases agree with TRBD1. This CDR3 is 15 amino acids long. The J segment lost 6 bases and the V segment lost 6 bases, leaving 14 bases of the junction unmatched. Germline assignment: CDR1 KGHSH and CDR2 LQKENI. DNA for the CDR3: TGTGCCAGCTCTCCCTCAAGACAGGGTGTGGGCGAGCAGTACTTC. Amino acids: CASSPSRQGVGEQYF.

This rearrangement joins TRBV2 to TRBJ1-5; D is unclear. Germline V gives CDR1 SNHLY, CDR2 FYNNEI. V gave up 1 base and J gave up 11 bases, with 9 bases separating them. The CDR3 is made up of 12 amino acids. CDR3 residues: CASSEVGRAQHF. The CDR3 nucleotides are TGTGCCAGCAGTGAAGTAGGGCGAGCCCAGCATTTT.

This chain connects TRBV5-1 to TRBJ2-7, with TRBD2 identical over 10 bases. Germline values: CDR1 SGHRS, CDR2 YFSETQ. Unmatched junction bases numbered 16, after V lost 4 bases and J lost 6 bases. The CDR3 runs to 17 residues. DNA of the CDR3: TGCGCCAGCAGCCAAACCTCTAGCGGGAGCCCTGGGGTCGAGCAGTACTTC. Its protein is CASSQTSSGSPGVEQYF.

This chain uses TRBV7-9 with TRBJ2-1; 13 positions match TRBD2. With V trimmed by 4 bases and J by 6 bases, 12 bases remained unmatched. This CDR3 has 18 amino acids. Germline CDR1 is SEHNR and CDR2 is FQNEAQ (reference sequence). CDR3 coding DNA: TGTGCCAGCAGCTCCAATAAAGGACTAGCGGGAGAACCCAATGAGCAGTTCTTC. Translating gives CASSSNKGLAGEPNEQFF.

The CDR3 DNA reads TGCGCCAGCAGCTTCGGGGGGCAGGCTGAAAAACTGTTTTTT. This encodes CASSFGGQAEKLFF. The chain employs TRBV5-1 and TRBJ1-4, with D tentatively TRBD1 (6 bases). Trimming shortened V by 2 bases and J by 7 bases, and 12 bases separated the two germline ends. The germline gives CDR1 SGHRS, CDR2 YFSETQ. The CDR3 loop spans 14 amino acids.

V usage is TRBV6-6 and J usage is TRBJ1-1; weak D call: TRBD1 (6 bases). Trimming cost V 5 bases and J 5 bases, with 15 bases left between them. The CDR3 covers 14 residues. From germline, CDR1 is MNHNY and CDR2 SVGAGI (reference sequence). CDR3 in amino acids: CASSNQDSRTEAFF. CDR3 in DNA: TGTGCCAGCAGTAACCAGGACAGCCGTACTGAAGCTTTCTTT.

The gene calls are TRBV2 and TRBJ2-5, with 11 positions matching TRBD2. The CDR3 is 14 residues long. Per the germline V gene, CDR1 is SNHLY and CDR2 is FYNNEI. The junction had 1 base not matched to a gene; V was cut back by 2 bases and J by 5 bases. The CDR3 loop reads CASSELAGGETQYF. The CDR3 DNA sequence: TGTGCCAGCAGTGAATTAGCGGGAGGGGAGACCCAGTACTTC.

The rearrangement joins TRBV11-3 to TRBJ2-2, with TRBD2 matching 7 bases. CDR1 SGHNT and CDR2 YENEEA come from the germline V gene. V shed 3 bases, J shed 0 bases, and the junction held 4 bases outside the gene matches. The CDR3 contains 16 residues. Here the CDR3 DNA reads TGTGCCAGCAGCTTTACGGGGGGAACGAACACCGGGGAGCTGTTTTTT. Encoded protein: CASSFTGGTNTGELFF.

This chain joins TRBV7-2 and TRBJ1-2; 8 bases map to TRBD1. The J segment lost 6 bases and the V segment lost 3 bases, leaving 3 bases of the junction unmatched. The CDR3 is 13 amino acids. The germline CDR1 and CDR2 sequences are SGHTA and FQGNSA. CDR3 in amino acids: CASSFAGGNGYTF. For the CDR3, the DNA is TGTGCCAGCAGCTTCGCAGGGGGCAATGGCTACACCTTC.

The V and J genes are TRBV7-2 and TRBJ1-4; D is unclear. Germline values: CDR1 SGHTA, CDR2 FQGNSA. Trimming removed 5 bases at V and 1 base at J, with 11 bases between. This CDR3 is 15 amino acids long. In DNA, the CDR3 is TGTGCCAGCAGCCCCCGAATTGGAACTAATGAAAAACTGTTTTTT. Translation: CASSPRIGTNEKLFF.

The chain has TRBV15 and TRBJ2-3; D unclear. The germline gives CDR1 LNHNV, CDR2 YYDKDF (reference sequence). V was shortened by 6 bases and J by 0 bases, with 7 bases between the two germline ends. There are 13 residues in the CDR3. For the CDR3, the DNA is TGTGCCACCAGTCCCGCTAGCACAGATACGCAGTATTTT. It yields the protein CATSPASTDTQYF. Full variable domain (remainder filled in from reference TRBV15 and TRBJ2-3): DAMVIQNPRYQVTQFGKPVTLSCSQTLNHNVMYWYQQKSSQAPKLLFHYYDKDFNNEADTPDNFQSRRPNTSFCFLDIRSPGLGDTAMYLCATSPASTDTQYFGPGTRLTVL.

This clone was seen only a few times. This probably arose from a read error, given a far larger clone one base away. The chain combines TRBV5-1 with TRBJ1-1; the D is unclear. The CDR3 consists of 15 residues. From germline, CDR1 is SGHRS and CDR2 YFSETQ. CDR3 in amino acids: CASSWAVDGLSESFF. The CDR3 region has the DNA TGCGCCAGCAGCTGGGCGGTTGACGGCCTGTCTGAATCTTTCTTT.

The chain is built from TRBV19 and TRBJ2-5, with D perhaps matching TRBD1 or TRBD2 (6 bases each). Germline CDR1 reads LNHDA; CDR2 reads SQIVND (reference sequence). The CDR3 is 16 residues long. Trimming left V 4 bases short and J 2 bases short, with 17 bases between. CDR3 sequence: CASSKLARGGQETQYF. In DNA form, the CDR3 reads TGTGCCAGTAGTAAACTAGCTCGAGGGGGTCAAGAGACCCAGTACTTC.

J is TRBJ2-2 and V is TRBV19; 9 bases are a match to TRBD1. Unmatched junction bases numbered 4, after V lost 10 bases and J lost 4 bases. Germline CDR1 is LNHDA and CDR2 is SQIVND (reference sequence). This CDR3 is 13 amino acids long. Here the CDR3 reads CATRQGGTGELFF. Written as DNA, the CDR3 is TGTGCCACCAGACAGGGGGGCACCGGGGAGCTGTTTTTT.

This chain joins TRBV28 and TRBJ1-4, with D unresolved. The CDR3 spans 14 residues. Germline V gene lookup returns CDR1 MDHEN and CDR2 SYDVKM. Trimming removed 3 bases from V and 0 bases from J, with 5 bases in between. DNA of the CDR3: TGTGCCAGCAGTTTGTTGCCAACTAATGAAAAACTGTTTTTT. As protein: CASSLLPTNEKLFF.

J is TRBJ1-5 and V is TRBV5-1; tentatively, D is TRBD1 (5 bases). The V gene lost 0 bases and the J gene lost 2 bases, with 9 bases spanning the gap. The CDR3 has 15 residues. Per germline, CDR1 SGHRS and CDR2 YFSETQ. CDR3 coding DNA: TGCGCCAGCAGCTTGGAGGGGACGGGCAATCAGCCCCAGCATTTT. Encoded protein: CASSLEGTGNQPQHF. Together with reference TRBV5-1 and TRBJ1-5, the CDR3 gives the full variable domain: KAGVTQTPRYLIKTRGQQVTLSCSPISGHRSVSWYQQTPGQGLQFLFEYFSETQRNKGNFPGRFSGRQFSNSRSEMNVSTLELGDSALYLCASSLEGTGNQPQHFGDGTRLSIL.

This rearrangement joins TRBV21-1 to TRBJ2-4; the table calls TRBD2, which could not be checked here. TRBV21-1 is classified as a pseudogene. The CDR3 totals 17 residues. CDR3: CASSKDTGLSAKNIQYF. DNA for the CDR3: TGTGCCAGCAGCAAAGATACGGGTTTATCGGCCAAAAACATTCAGTACTTC.

The chain has TRBV2 and TRBJ2-2; D possibly corresponds to TRBD1 (5 bases). The V end lost 5 bases, the J end lost 0 bases, and 10 bases lay between the germline ends. This CDR3 spans 15 amino acids. Germline V gene sequence: CDR1 SNHLY, CDR2 FYNNEI. CDR3: CASSSGPANTGELFF. CDR3 nucleotides: TGTGCCAGCAGTTCAGGGCCAGCGAACACCGGGGAGCTGTTTTTT. The complete variable domain, with remaining parts taken from reference TRBV2 and TRBJ2-2, reads EPEVTQTPSHQVTQMGQEVILRCVPISNHLYFYWYRQILGQKVEFLVSFYNNEISEKSEIFDDQFSVERPDGSNFTLKIRSTKLEDSAMYFCASSSGPANTGELFFGEGSRLTVL.